This TCR beta chain derives from a study of blood T cells in healthy people across ages. Study findings and constraints: Donor CMV status was unknown, possibly confounding expanded clonotype changes. Age advanced and TCR beta diversity per million T cells fell, roughly linearly. The lack of PBMC sorting stopped any conclusive naive versus antigen-experienced comparison. Aged donors had fewer naive CD4+ cells and lower diversity than long-lived donors.

For the second PCR, which ran for 7 to 11 cycles, a sample-barcoded 5' primer and a J-beta primer mix were used. TCRdb analysed the 5' RACE reads with MiXCR anew, one entry per CDR3 protein. The repertoire holds 650,000 to 900,000 distinct CDR3 sequences, with 55% to 65% as singletons. In this sample, this clonotype turned up a few times. Its antigen is not identified. V gave up 10 bases and J gave up 5 bases; unmatched junction bases: 6. This CDR3 contains 12 residues. The germline gives CDR1 MNHEY, CDR2 SVGAGI. The chain recombines TRBV6-5 with TRBJ2-7, with TRBD2 matching 9 bases. Sequencing was performed on blood. The TCR was taken from a man between 25 and 39 years old in good health. CDR3 nucleotides: TGTGCCACCGCGGGAGGGGACCACGAGCAGTACTTC. As protein: CATAGGDHEQYF.